These 4 T cell receptor beta chains were all obtained from the same sample, sequenced in a study of shared clonotypes between healthy human individuals. Only in-frame clones appear in the TCRdb table, and some are missing; sequencing was by immunoSEQ multiplex PCR. The top ten hold about 25% of the sample, which has about 820,000 clones, 92% seen once. CD8 cells regarded as naive lacked CD45RO, were positively chosen for CCR7, and omitted terminally differentiated effector memory CD45RA+ cells. Specimen: naive CD8+ T cells sorted from blood. These receptors all stem from a man aged 30 to 39 in good health.

Written as DNA, the CDR3 is TGTGCCACCAGCAGCCGGGACCTTGCTTCTCCCTACGAGCAGTACTTC. Protein sequence: CATSSRDLASPYEQYF. The chain employs TRBV15 and TRBJ2-7; D may match TRBD1 or TRBD2 (5 bases each). V was shortened by 3 bases and J by 2 bases, with 17 bases between the two germline ends. Germline V lookup: CDR1 LNHNV, CDR2 YYDKDF (reference sequence). CDR3 length equals 16 residues.

The rearrangement joins TRBV19 to TRBJ2-7; D perhaps matches TRBD2 (5 bases). Trimming took 3 bases from V and 0 from J, leaving 9 bases between them. CDR1 and CDR2 (germline): LNHDA, SQIVND (reference sequence). The CDR3 covers 14 residues. The DNA of the CDR3 is TGTGCCAGTAGTATTAGCGAGGGCTCCTACGAGCAGTACTTC. Protein product: CASSISEGSYEQYF.

V is TRBV27 and J is TRBJ2-1; D is possibly TRBD1 (6 bases). Germline V gene lookup returns CDR1 MNHEY and CDR2 SMNVEV (reference sequence). The CDR3 sequence is 15 residues long. Trimming shortened V by 2 bases and J by 2 bases, and 10 bases separated the two germline ends. The CDR3 loop reads CASSLKDSAYNEQFF. CDR3 nucleotide sequence: TGTGCCAGCAGTTTAAAGGACAGTGCCTACAATGAGCAGTTCTTC.

The rearrangement joins TRBV6-5 to TRBJ1-1; tentative D call: TRBD1 (5 bases). Looked up from germline, CDR1 is MNHEY and CDR2 is SVGAGI. There are 16 residues in the CDR3. V lost 2 bases and J 0 bases, leaving 13 bases between the germline ends. The CDR3 sequence is CASSYGDGIMNTEAFF. CDR3 DNA: TGTGCCAGCAGTTACGGGGACGGGATAATGAACACTGAAGCTTTCTTT.